This TCR beta chain stems from a study of OX40 agonist ivuxolimab in advanced cancers. Background on the study: Patients enrolled in dose escalation were diagnosed with hepatocellular carcinoma, melanoma, renal cell or head and neck cancer. It was permissible to have had prior anti-PD-1, anti-PD-L1 or anti-CTLA-4 therapy, and around 40% had some.

Using immunoSEQ multiplex PCR, the repertoire was profiled, and TCRdb retains in-frame clones only, with some absent. The table records tens of thousands of clones, more than 85% of them present only once. Per germline, CDR1 MDHEN and CDR2 SYDVKM. V was shortened by 0 bases and J by 2 bases, with 23 bases between the two germline ends. The CDR3 runs to 19 residues. The receptor was derived from an adult with an advanced solid tumor such as melanoma, head and neck, liver or kidney cancer. Here the sequenced sample was CD4+ or CD8+ T cells sorted from blood, taken in a trial of the OX40 agonist ivuxolimab. The rearrangement joins TRBV28 to TRBJ2-7; D is unresolved. In DNA, the CDR3 is TGTGCCAGCAGTTTATGGTCGGAGTGGGTGGCGGTAGGGACCTACGAGCAGTACTTC. It encodes CASSLWSEWVAVGTYEQYF. The full variable domain, in which reference TRBV28 and TRBJ2-7 provide the parts outside the CDR3, is DVKVTQSSRYLVKRTGEKVFLECVQDMDHENMFWYRQDPGLGLRLIYFSYDVKMKEKGDIPEGYSVSREKKERFSLILESASTNQTSMYLCASSLWSEWVAVGTYEQYFGPGTRLTVT.